This is a list of T cell receptor beta chains from one sample in a study of shared clonotypes between healthy human individuals. Here immunoSEQ multiplex PCR was the method, and the copy in TCRdb shows in-frame clones only, minus some. The sample lists some 1,100,000 clones, approximately 78% occurring once. The sequenced sample was memory CD4+ T cells from PBMCs. The receptors come from a man aged 18-30 years in good health. Some clones in this sample may be carry-over from other donors' samples. Both conserved end residues are part of each CDR3. The D gene is left open where the match is weak. Not every row has a clone size; where given, it reads once, few, many or a size class.

D,size,J,V,DNA,CDR3
TRBD2,NA,TRBJ2-6,TRBV2,TGTGCCACCACGTACGGGACTAGCGGGAGCGGGGCCAACGTCCTGACTTTC,CATTYGTSGSGANVLTF
NA,many,TRBJ2-5,TRBV7-9,TGTGCCAGCAGCCCGATCGGACAGCCCCAAGAGACCCAGTACTTC,CASSPIGQPQETQYF
NA,NA,TRBJ2-1,TRBV5-1,TGCGCCAGCAGCTTGTTTGGGGGCAATGAGCAGTTCTTC,CASSLFGGNEQFF
TRBD1,NA,TRBJ1-1,TRBV10-3,TGTGCCATCAGTGGACAGACAGGGTCCGCTGAAGCTTTCTTT,CAISGQTGSAEAFF
TRBD1,NA,TRBJ1-6,TRBV30,TGTGCCTGGGCGACAGGGAGCTCCTATAATTCACCCCTCCACTTT,CAWATGSSYNSPLHF
TRBD1,many,TRBJ2-3,TRBV11-2,TGTGCCAGCAGCGGACGACAGGGGACGGCAGATACGCAGTATTTT,CASSGRQGTADTQYF
TRBD1,NA,TRBJ1-4,TRBV25-1,TGTGCCAGCAGTGAGGGACAGTATGCAACTAATGAAAAACTGTTTTTT,CASSEGQYATNEKLFF
TRBD1,NA,TRBJ2-2,TRBV28,TGTGCCAGCAGTACCCGGGACAGGGGGCTTTCGGGGGAGCTGTTTTTT,CASSTRDRGLSGELFF
NA,NA,TRBJ1-1,TRBV14,TGTGCCAGCAGCCCTGGGGGCAGGGTTTCTTTCTTT,CASSPGGRVSFF
NA,few,TRBJ1-1,TRBV29-1,TGCAGCGCTCACAGGGAGCCGTTGAACACTGAAGCTTTCTTT,CSAHREPLNTEAFF
NA,NA,TRBJ1-2,TRBV4-3,TGCGCCAGCAGCCAAAGGGGTTTTAGCTACACCTTC,CASSQRGFSYTF
NA,NA,TRBJ2-1,TRBV7-9,TGTGCCAGCGTGAGGTCCAATGAGCAGTTCTTC,CASVRSNEQFF
NA,NA,TRBJ1-2,TRBV15,TGTGCCACCAGCAGAGATCAATCATTAGGCCACACCTTC,CATSRDQSLGHTF
NA,many,TRBJ1-1,TRBV11-2,TGTGCCAGCAGCTTAGATGGTAGCGGCACTGAAGCTTTCTTT,CASSLDGSGTEAFF
NA,NA,TRBJ2-2,TRBV25-1,TGTGCCAGCAGTGTACAGGAAAGATCCGGGGAGCTGTTTTTT,CASSVQERSGELFF
NA,NA,TRBJ2-1,TRBV7-7,TGTGCCAGCAGCTTAGACGGCAGGTACAATGAGCAGTTCTTC,CASSLDGRYNEQFF
NA,NA,TRBJ2-1,TRBV9,TGTGCCAGCAGCGTAGCCCCCCCTAGGGCGGGCCCGGGGTATGAGCAGTTCTTC,CASSVAPPRAGPGYEQFF
NA,NA,TRBJ2-1,TRBV12-5,TGTGCTAGTGGTTTGTTAGGATCCTACAATGAGCAGTTCTTC,CASGLLGSYNEQFF
TRBD1,NA,TRBJ2-7,TRBV28,TGTGCCACCGGGACAGGGTACGAGCAGTACTTC,CATGTGYEQYF
NA,NA,TRBJ2-3,TRBV7-3,TGTGCCAGCAGCTTAGCGGGAAGTGCAGATACGCAGTATTTT,CASSLAGSADTQYF